Listed here are 17 T cell receptor beta chains from one sample, sequenced in a study of blood T cell repertoires in COVID-19. TCRdb keeps only in-frame clones here, not all; method: immunoSEQ multiplex PCR. This table has about 100,000 clones, about 89% appearing once. The sequenced sample was peripheral blood. These receptors were collected from a man in his fifties with acute or convalescent COVID-19.

The chain joins TRBV10-2 to TRBJ1-1, with D unclear. V lost 3 bases and J lost 10, with 12 bases in between. CDR3 length: 12 amino acids. Germline-derived CDR1 and CDR2 are WSHSY and SAAADI. DNA of the CDR3: TGCGCCAGCAGTGATGGCAGGATGGGAGCTTTCTTT. Protein sequence: CASSDGRMGAFF.

This chain uses TRBV12-3 or TRBV12-4 with TRBJ1-5, with no clear D. Trimming pared 1 base from V and 10 bases from J, leaving 8 bases between. This CDR3 has 12 residues. In nucleotides, the CDR3 is TGTGCCAGCAGTTTAGGAGGCAACCCCCAGCATTTT. Protein product: CASSLGGNPQHF.

The chain couples TRBV6-4 to TRBJ2-2; 10 nucleotides line up with TRBD2. V shed 5 bases, J shed 1 base, and the junction held 1 base outside the gene matches. The CDR3 is 15 amino acids. Germline assignment: CDR1 MRHNA and CDR2 SNTAGT. The CDR3 nucleotides read TGTGCCAGCAGTCCTAGCGGGGGGAACACCGGGGAGCTGTTTTTT. It specifies CASSPSGGNTGELFF.

The chain joins TRBV7-2 to TRBJ2-5; perhaps TRBD1 as D (6 bases). The CDR3 extends over 14 amino acids. Trimming cost V 6 bases and J 10 bases, with 21 bases left between them. Germline CDR1 is SGHTA and CDR2 is FQGNSA. CDR3 region: CASSSGTLGKSQYF. The CDR3 bases are TGTGCCAGCAGTTCAGGGACACTCGGGAAGAGCCAGTACTTC.

The rearrangement uses TRBV6-1 and TRBJ2-2, with TRBD1 as a possible D gene (5 bases). V was pared by 0 bases and J by 1 base, with 15 bases between. In germline, CDR1 is MNHNS, CDR2 SASEGT. CDR3 length equals 18 residues. CDR3 DNA: TGTGCCAGCAGTGAAGCCTCGTTCCAGGGAATGAACACCGGGGAGCTGTTTTTT. Protein sequence: CASSEASFQGMNTGELFF.

The chain combines TRBV9 with TRBJ1-2; 7 bases match TRBD1. Germline loops: CDR1 SGDLS, CDR2 YYNGEE. The V and J ends lost 3 bases and 7 bases, in that order; junction bases with no gene match: 6. The CDR3 runs to 13 residues. DNA for the CDR3: TGTGCCAGCAGCGCAACAGGGGAGGCTGGCTACACCTTC. Protein: CASSATGEAGYTF.

The chain carries TRBV4-1 and TRBJ2-1; D possibly corresponds to TRBD1 (5 bases). Germline V gene data show CDR1 as MGHRA and CDR2 as YSYEKL. Trimming stripped 4 bases from V and 4 bases from J, with 23 bases between. The CDR3 totals 18 residues. This chain's CDR3 is CASSRSIRADVGYNEQFF. CDR3 in DNA: TGCGCCAGCAGCCGGTCAATCAGGGCGGACGTGGGGTACAATGAGCAGTTCTTC.

The chain is built from TRBV15 and TRBJ1-5, with D maybe TRBD1 (6 bases). V gave up 3 bases and J gave up 0 bases, with 9 bases separating them. CDR1 is LNHNV and CDR2 is YYDKDF in the germline V gene (reference sequence). The CDR3 is made up of 15 amino acids. CDR3 amino acids: CATSSGQHSNQPQHF. CDR3 DNA: TGTGCCACCAGCAGTGGACAGCATAGCAATCAGCCCCAGCATTTT.

The V gene is TRBV11-3, the J gene TRBJ2-1; D is perhaps TRBD1 (6 bases). The CDR3 extends over 17 amino acids. CDR1 and CDR2 (germline): SGHNT, YENEEA. The V end was cut by 3 bases, the J end by 0 bases, with 15 bases between. As DNA, the CDR3 is TGTGCCAGCAGCTTGCCCCAGGGGTTAAGCTCCTACAATGAGCAGTTCTTC. It codes for CASSLPQGLSSYNEQFF.

V usage is TRBV9 and J usage is TRBJ2-1; 13 bases line up with TRBD2. CDR3 length: 16 amino acids. Germline lookup yields CDR1 SGDLS and CDR2 YYNGEE. The J segment lost 7 bases and the V segment lost 3 bases, leaving 7 bases of the junction unmatched. The CDR3 region has the DNA TGTGCCAGCAGCGCAAGAACTAGCGGGGGGGCTAATGAGCAGTTCTTC. Its translation: CASSARTSGGANEQFF.

In this sample, this clone turned up a few times. The chain uses TRBV2 and TRBJ2-2, with 9 positions matching TRBD2. V dropped 8 bases and J dropped 3; count of bases not matched to a gene: 7. The CDR3 is made up of 15 amino acids. In germline, CDR1 is SNHLY, CDR2 FYNNEI. CDR3: CASQISGGYTGELFF. The CDR3 DNA follows: TGTGCCAGCCAGATTAGCGGGGGTTACACCGGGGAGCTGTTTTTT.

Only one count was recorded for this clone. The J gene is TRBJ2-5, the V gene TRBV2, with 9 positions matching TRBD1. Germline CDR1 SNHLY, CDR2 FYNNEI. The CDR3 spans 16 residues. With 6 bases clipped from V and 5 bases from J, the junction kept 13 bases outside the gene matches. The CDR3 is CASRGGDRAWWETQYF. CDR3 sequence (DNA): TGTGCCAGCAGGGGGGGGGACAGGGCATGGTGGGAGACCCAGTACTTC.

The genes are TRBV27 and TRBJ1-5, with TRBD1 identical over 8 bases. The V segment lost 2 bases and the J segment 7 bases; nucleotides outside the gene matches: 7. From germline, CDR1 is MNHEY and CDR2 SMNVEV (reference sequence). There are 15 residues in the CDR3. CDR3 in amino acids: CASSLQGQGWQPQHF. CDR3 coding DNA: TGTGCCAGCAGTTTACAAGGACAGGGTTGGCAGCCCCAGCATTTT.

The chain recombines TRBV7-9 with TRBJ1-3, with TRBD1 identical over 7 bases. CDR1 and CDR2 (germline): SEHNR, FQNEAQ (reference sequence). V lost 7 bases, J lost 3 bases, and 6 bases stayed unmatched. CDR3 size: 14 residues. The CDR3 loop reads CASIWTGSGNTIYF. The CDR3 DNA reads as TGTGCCAGCATATGGACAGGAAGTGGAAACACCATATATTTT. The full variable domain, with the rest looked up from reference TRBV7-9 and TRBJ1-3, is DTGVSQNPRHKITKRGQNVTFRCDPISEHNRLYWYRQTLGQGPEFLTYFQNEAQLEKSRLLSDRFSAERPKGSFSTLEIQRTEQGDSAMYLCASIWTGSGNTIYFGEGSWLTVV.

The DNA for the CDR3 is TGTGCCATCGCGGCAGGGGGCAACTATGGCTACACCTTC. Protein: CAIAAGGNYGYTF. The chain joins TRBV12-3 or TRBV12-4 to TRBJ1-2; 8 nucleotides agree with TRBD1. V shed 10 bases and J 2 bases; nucleotides not matched to a gene: 6. This CDR3 has 13 residues.

The chain recombines TRBV4-3 with TRBJ2-7; 7 positions agree with TRBD1. The CDR3 is 14 residues long. The V gene's germline CDR1 is LGHNA and CDR2 YSLEER. V lost 3 bases, J lost 3 bases, and 5 bases stayed unmatched. The CDR3 region has the DNA TGCGCCAGCAGCCAGGGGACAGCCAACTACGAGCAGTACTTC. Translation: CASSQGTANYEQYF.

The V and J genes are TRBV2 and TRBJ2-1; the D gene is possibly TRBD1 (6 bases). CDR3 length equals 14 residues. The germline V gene has CDR1 SNHLY and CDR2 FYNNEI. The ends were cut back, 4 bases at V and 9 bases at J, with 16 bases in the middle. CDR3 sequence reads: CASSVKQGTGEQFF. The CDR3 bases are TGTGCCAGCAGTGTTAAACAGGGAACGGGTGAGCAGTTCTTC.